The sequence of this T cell receptor beta chain was determined in a study of cytomegalovirus exposure and HLA in healthy donors (dated by TCRdb to 2017 to 2019). For the wider study: In an earlier analysis of roughly 590 of the donors, 250 to 300 Gb of sequence data and 95 million to 130 million unique TCR beta sequences from about 179 million T cells were reported. About 300 gigabases of sequencing data and about 92 million unique TCR sequences made up an early release that covered 640 HLA-typed donors. Among the 398 genotyped donors, approximately 76% belonged to the genetic ancestry cluster associated with self-reported Caucasian donors. The study aimed to test whether cataloging public T cell receptors could reveal signatures of past pathogen exposure. The study used immunosequencing to profile the T cell repertoires of under 700 subjects and linked those repertoires to cytomegalovirus serostatus. A separate validation cohort of over 95 different subjects was used in addition to the roughly 620-subject first cohort. To predict cytomegalovirus infection status, the study combined high-throughput TCR immunosequencing, statistical association of individual TCRs with disease status, and machine learning. A later analysis re-analyzed previously published TCR beta repertoires from hundreds of donors and added high-resolution HLA genotyping to study TCR occurrence patterns. Rather than using new phenotypic data, the later analysis identified candidate immune exposures from TCR beta sequences and from how often those sequences occurred across donors. To decide whether each TCR beta V gene segment behaved as functional or pseudogenic, an earlier analysis of approximately 620 of the donors relied on high-throughput TCR beta sequencing. Donor age, sex, ethnicity and CMV serostatus were compiled together with the repertoire data. Genome-wide SNP genotypes for about 60% of the roughly 670 donors were used in a later genetic analysis, which treated that subset as a discovery cohort. Every discovery cohort repertoire had been produced on one sequencing platform. HLA typing covered class I and class II loci at four-digit resolution. The number of donors typed differed by locus, with roughly 629-640 for A, B, C, DRB1 and DQB1, roughly 520 for DQA1, 600 to 610 for DPA1, and under 490 for DPB1. About five DR-DQ haplotypes were treated as single units for association and clustering because of strong linkage in the cohort. On average, about 240,000 unique TCR beta nucleotide sequences were sequenced per donor among about 400 genotyped donors of the cohort, with roughly 18% of those sequences being non-productive. On the study overall, not on this receptor specifically: In a later analysis, HLA-associated TCR beta chains showed more clonal expansion and lower generation probabilities than non-associated chains that were equally common. Compared with the roughly 700-donor mean, donors in an Asian-associated ancestry cluster had fewer N-insertions in productive TCRs, according to a later genetic analysis. Cytomegalovirus status was reported to be diagnosed by the classifier with high specificity and sensitivity in both the original and validation cohorts. The cohort was sequenced for TCR beta chains only, and without alpha or paired-chain data the features that could be detected were limited. The only immune exposure information available for the cohort was CMV serostatus. According to a later analysis, TCR association rates differed among HLA loci, with DRB1 alleles showing the most associated TCRs and HLA-C alleles showing the fewest. Roughly uniform sequencing depth across donors was assumed in presence/absence analyses, although this assumption may not hold. When HLA alleles, especially DR and DQ, strongly co-occurred, attributing TCR associations to individual alleles was difficult. A later analysis found that most CMV-associated TCR beta chains appeared HLA-restricted, with HLA associations seemingly driven largely by CMV exposure. Because counts were too low, about 17 rarely observed V segments, including chromosome 9 orphons, were excluded from the earlier analysis of around 640 of the donors. The study listed 150 to 200 TCR beta chains as associated with cytomegalovirus. According to the authors, the approach could potentially be generalized to other disease states and immunological phenotypes. Three of the identified cytomegalovirus-associated TCR beta chains were confirmed in vitro to be specific for cytomegalovirus antigens. In an earlier analysis of some 500 of the donors, most TCR beta V segments appeared in productive rearrangements about 90% or about 30% of the time, broadly matching IMGT annotations. Specific HLA alleles were associated with more than 15,000 TCR beta sequences at a false discovery rate of 0.05 in a later analysis. Most TCR sequences were seen in very few donors, while some public TCRs were found in many individuals. Because HLA typing was unavailable for some donors at each locus, only the typed subset was used in association tests. A further reported finding was that TCR beta sequences accurately predicted the HLA-A and HLA-B alleles for most subjects in the first cohort. Several of the top co-occurrence clusters appeared to be linked to parvovirus B19, influenza, CMV and Epstein-Barr virus, according to a later analysis. Correlated functional status among segregating V segments might reflect linkage disequilibrium, but an unknown experimental factor could not be ruled out. The sequencing pipeline was judged likely to have produced a cluster of highly shared sequence variants as a technical artifact. The 87-base-pair reads could not distinguish some IMGT-functional V segments, including TRBV6-2 and TRBV6-3, so those segments were excluded. An association between a missense DCLRE1C variant and V-gene and J-gene trimming of TCR beta chains was found in a later genetic analysis and replicated in an independent cohort.

This clone has a handful of counts. Its antigen remains unidentified. No base qualities exist here, and no much larger clone lies one base off it. Libraries were prepared through the immunoSEQ multiplex PCR assay. For the multiplex PCR, a mixture combining 60 forward primers for TCR Vbeta segments and 13 reverse primers for TCR Jbeta segments was used. The CDR3 region of rearranged TCR beta genes was amplified from genomic DNA with a multiplex PCR assay. The amplified TCR beta libraries were sequenced on the Illumina HiSeq System as 87-base-pair reads. In the source study's methods: A later analysis counted tens of millions of unique TCR beta chains across the 640 or so repertoires, and around 9.9 million of these chains were shared by at least two donors. To remove PCR and sequencing errors, raw reads were error-corrected and collapsed into unique sequences using a nearest-neighbor algorithm that merged closely related sequences. Alignment of CDR3 sequences to IMGT reference sequences was used to assign V, D and J gene segments. For a sequence to be retained, a match of at least six nucleotides was required to both a V gene segment and a J gene segment. Rearrangements were called productive when the CDR3 lacked stop codons and stayed in frame with V and J; all others were non-productive. Following IMGT convention, CDR3 was defined as the stretch from the second conserved V-encoded cysteine to the conserved J-encoded phenylalanine. The earlier analysis of a few hundred of the donors excluded any sequence lacking an unambiguous match to a single V gene segment. An earlier analysis of over 450 of the donors classified V segments as functional when productive rearrangements were above 56.7% and as segregating when the standard deviation between donors was above 5%. A statistical classification framework was built to diagnose cytomegalovirus status from the catalog of TCR beta chain sequences. In a later analysis, TCR nucleotide sequences were compared against IMGT/GENE-DB human TR gene sequences so that V and J genes could be assigned. The TCRdist pipeline was used in a later analysis to assign CDR3 sequences and most-parsimonious VDJ recombination scenarios. In a later analysis, each TCR beta chain was defined by its CDR3 amino acid sequence together with its V-gene family, and reads without a unique V-gene family were excluded. In a later analysis, around 600 highly shared, low-generation-probability nucleotide sequences were removed to address suspected cross-contamination and a sequencing artifact. In a later analysis, a clonal expansion index for each public chain was calculated from normalized within-repertoire ranks of inferred template counts. In a later analysis, generation probabilities were computed with a VDJ recombination model fitted to out-of-frame rearrangements, and the resulting probabilities were checked against IGoR. In a later analysis, hypergeometric tests were used to score TCR-TCR, TCR-HLA and TCR-CMV co-occurrence, with a repertoire-size bias correction applied to TCR pairs. In a later analysis, false discovery rates were estimated by permuting HLA or CMV assignments 20 times. In a later analysis, co-occurring TCRs were grouped with DBSCAN, and TCRdist sequence similarity was added when clustering was performed within HLA-allele-positive subsets. Repertoires with fewer than 30,000 or more than 120,000 public chains, plus five repertoires with anomalous nucleotide sharing, were excluded from co-occurrence clustering. Sourced from immuneACCESS, this table was stored by TCRdb with only in-frame sequences that have V and J called. A share of the clones is absent; for the studies checked, an unresolved V gene accounts for under half, and the remainder has no known explanation. Clone size and V and J calls were adopted from that table, with D and trimming inferred from the DNA. Here the sample has approximately 110,000 clones; more than 65% occur a single time. The top ten clonotypes cover roughly 3.2% of the sample.

Based on the germline V gene, the CDR1 and CDR2 sequences are SNHLY and FYNNEI. Clipping removes 3 bases from V and 6 bases from J, with 5 as the unmatched junction base count. The CDR3 goes from the cysteine to the phenylalanine over 15 residues. Left in the record is the CDR3 DNA by itself, 45 bases read in frame from the first base. In total, roughly 670 healthy bone marrow donors made up the cohort. All cohort members were sampled while nominally healthy, although unrecorded immune exposures were likely present. The donor tested CMV seronegative, placing the donor among the approximately 360 seronegative members of the cohort. A peripheral blood sample was collected from each donor, and TCR beta sequencing was performed on peripheral blood mononuclear cells. The Qiagen DNeasy Blood Extraction Kit was used to extract genomic DNA from the blood cell samples.

This clonotype was obtained from a man aged 30 to 45 in good health and CMV-seronegative. The rearrangement combines TRBV2 with TRBJ2-2, with 9 bases aligning to TRBD1. The sequencing input was PBMCs. In nucleotide form, the sequence is TGTGCCAGCAGTGATACAGGGGGCTCTCCCGGGGAGCTGTTTTTT. Translated, this gives CASSDTGGSPGELFF.